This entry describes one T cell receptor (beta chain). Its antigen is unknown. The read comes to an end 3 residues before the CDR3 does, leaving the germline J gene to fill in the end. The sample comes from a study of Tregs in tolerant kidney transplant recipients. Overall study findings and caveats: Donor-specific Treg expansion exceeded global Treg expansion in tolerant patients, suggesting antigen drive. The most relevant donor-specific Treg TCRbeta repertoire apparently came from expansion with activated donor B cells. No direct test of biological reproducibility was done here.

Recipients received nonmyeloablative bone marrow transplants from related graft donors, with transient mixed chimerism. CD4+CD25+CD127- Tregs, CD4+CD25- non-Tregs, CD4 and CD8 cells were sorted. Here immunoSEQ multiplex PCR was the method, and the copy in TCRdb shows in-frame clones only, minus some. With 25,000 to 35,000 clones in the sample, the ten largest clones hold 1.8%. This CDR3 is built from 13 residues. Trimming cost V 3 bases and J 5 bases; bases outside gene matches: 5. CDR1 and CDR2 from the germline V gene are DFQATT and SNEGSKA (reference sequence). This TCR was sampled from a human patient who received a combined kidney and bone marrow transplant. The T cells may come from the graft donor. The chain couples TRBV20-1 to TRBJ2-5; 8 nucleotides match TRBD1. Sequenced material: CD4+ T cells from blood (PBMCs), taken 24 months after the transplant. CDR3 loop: CSARDRVLETQYF. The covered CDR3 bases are TGCAGTGCTAGGGACAGGGTACTCGAGACC.